These 22 T cell receptor beta chains came from one sample sequenced in a study of vaccination effects on CD4 cells after COVID-19. Antigens of these TCRs are unknown. In the ViraFEST assay, antigen-specific CD4+ clonotypes were identified by expansion after peptide-pool stimulation. Culture lasted 10 days before CD4+ T cell isolation. Vaccine recipients had no previous SARS-CoV-2 infection; their nucleocapsid antibodies were negative. Here immunoSEQ multiplex PCR was the method, and the copy in TCRdb shows in-frame clones only, minus some. The sample yields approximately 70,000 clones, about 70% seen once. Sequences were derived from CD4+ T cells from PBMCs cultured with HCoV-NL63 spike peptides, sampled before COVID-19 vaccination. Source of these receptors: a human donor who received a COVID-19 vaccine.

This clone was detected only a few times. The rearrangement links TRBV5-5 to TRBJ2-7; TRBD1 is a possible D gene (6 bases). Trimming took 4 bases from V and 3 from J, leaving 26 bases between them. The germline gives CDR1 SGHKS, CDR2 YYEKEE (reference sequence). The CDR3 has 18 residues. CDR3 coding DNA: TGTGCCAGCAGCAGGGATTTTAATACAGGGTCTTTCCACTACGAGCAGTACGTC. Its protein is CASSRDFNTGSFHYEQYV.

The chain combines TRBV10-3 with TRBJ1-1; the match to TRBD1 covers 8 bases. V dropped 6 bases and J dropped 5; count of bases not matched to a gene: 5. This CDR3 has 13 residues. From germline, CDR1 is ENHRY and CDR2 SYGVKD. CDR3 bases: TGTGCCATCAGGGCAGGGGGCGTGACTGAAGCTTTCTTT. It specifies CAIRAGGVTEAFF.

The chain couples TRBV7-9 to TRBJ2-3; maybe TRBD2 (5 bases). CDR1 is SEHNR and CDR2 is FQNEAQ in the germline V gene (reference sequence). The length of the CDR3 is 15 residues. Between the trimmed V and J ends, which lost 5 bases and 1 base, there was a span of 13 bases. CDR3 DNA: TGTGCCAGCAGCGGGGAGCGGCCACGCACAGATACGCAGTATTTT. It codes for CASSGERPRTDTQYF.

This clone was observed a single time. The chain is built from TRBV28 and TRBJ2-6; a weak D match, TRBD1 (6 bases). Germline CDR1 and CDR2: MDHEN and SYDVKM. V was shortened by 6 bases and J by 0 bases, with 9 bases between the two germline ends. This CDR3 has 15 amino acids. This CDR3 is CASSSQGSGANVLTF. DNA of the CDR3: TGTGCCAGCAGCTCACAGGGCTCTGGGGCCAACGTCCTGACTTTC. Looking up the rest from reference TRBV28 and TRBJ2-6 gives the full variable domain: DVKVTQSSRYLVKRTGEKVFLECVQDMDHENMFWYRQDPGLGLRLIYFSYDVKMKEKGDIPEGYSVSREKKERFSLILESASTNQTSMYLCASSSQGSGANVLTFGAGSRLTVL.

The chain joins TRBV7-9 to TRBJ1-4, with D perhaps matching TRBD1 (5 bases). Between the trimmed V and J ends, which lost 10 bases and 5 bases, there was a span of 17 bases. Germline CDR1 reads SEHNR; CDR2 reads FQNEAQ (reference sequence). The CDR3 is 14 amino acids. For the CDR3, the DNA is TGTGCCACGACCGGGGCAGATGACAATGAAAAACTGTTTTTT. Translated: CATTGADDNEKLFF.

V is TRBV7-9 and J is TRBJ2-7; D may be TRBD1 (6 bases). The CDR3 runs 13 residues. CDR1 and CDR2 from the germline V gene are SEHNR and FQNEAQ (reference sequence). Deletions cut 1 base from V and 5 bases from J, with 9 bases between. CDR3 amino acids: CASSLGTVNEQYV. The CDR3 DNA follows: TGTGCCAGCAGCTTAGGGACAGTGAACGAGCAGTACGTC.

V gene TRBV3-1 (or the pseudogene TRBV3-2) combines with J gene TRBJ1-1, with D possibly TRBD1 on 5 matching bases. CDR3 length: 14 amino acids. Germline lookup yields CDR1 LGHDT and CDR2 YNNKEL (reference sequence). Trimming left V 0 bases short and J 11 bases short, with 16 bases between. This chain's CDR3 is CASSQDQRGVRAFF. CDR3 nucleotide sequence: TGTGCCAGCAGCCAAGATCAAAGGGGCGTTCGGGCTTTCTTT.

The chain uses TRBV6-5 and TRBJ2-7; D may correspond to TRBD1 or TRBD2 (5 bases each). V gave up 11 bases and J gave up 2 bases, with 19 bases separating them. Germline CDR1 is MNHEY and CDR2 is SVGAGI. The CDR3 contains 14 residues. The CDR3: CAPNGALTPYEQYV. The CDR3 DNA sequence: TGTGCCCCAAACGGGGCCCTAACCCCCTACGAGCAGTACGTC.

The V gene is TRBV18, the J gene TRBJ1-1, with unresolved D. The V and J ends lost 4 bases and 2 bases respectively, with 11 bases between them. The CDR3 is 14 amino acids. Germline values: CDR1 KGHSH, CDR2 LQKENI. The CDR3: CASSHGPVNTEAFF. CDR3 DNA sequence: TGTGCCAGCTCACATGGGCCGGTTAACACTGAAGCTTTCTTT. The whole variable domain, filled in from reference TRBV18 and TRBJ1-1, reads NAGVMQNPRHLVRRRGQEARLRCSPMKGHSHVYWYRQLPEEGLKFMVYLQKENIIDESGMPKERFSAEFPKEGPSILRIQQVVRGDSAAYFCASSHGPVNTEAFFGQGTRLTVV.

As for this clone: This same CDR3 is encoded by further DNA sequences in the sample. The chain recombines TRBV2 with TRBJ1-5; no firm D call. Germline V gene sequence: CDR1 SNHLY, CDR2 FYNNEI. The CDR3 totals 14 residues. V lost 0 bases and J lost 4, with 7 bases in between. CDR3 sequence reads: CASSEATGNQPQHF. In DNA form, the CDR3 reads TGTGCCAGCAGTGAAGCAACGGGGAATCAGCCCCAGCATTTT.

The chain employs TRBV4-1 and TRBJ2-1, with 12 bases matching TRBD2. With V trimmed by 3 bases and J by 1 base, 4 bases remained unmatched. Germline values: CDR1 MGHRA, CDR2 YSYEKL. The CDR3 extends over 17 amino acids. The CDR3 nucleotides read TGCGCCAGCAGCCAGTCTAGCGGGGGGGCTTCCTACAATGAGCAGTTCTTC. It yields the protein CASSQSSGGASYNEQFF.

This chain uses TRBV19 with TRBJ2-3; 12 positions agree with TRBD2. Germline V gene sequence: CDR1 LNHDA, CDR2 SQIVND (reference sequence). V lost 2 bases and J lost 0; bases outside the gene matches: 0. The CDR3 sequence is 16 residues long. CDR3 nucleotides: TGTGCCAGTAGTATACTAGCGGGAGGGAGCACAGATACGCAGTATTTT. It yields the protein CASSILAGGSTDTQYF.

The rearrangement uses TRBV27 and TRBJ2-3; possible D gene TRBD2, 6 bases. Germline V gene sequence: CDR1 MNHEY, CDR2 SMNVEV (reference sequence). The CDR3 consists of 15 residues. V was trimmed by 6 bases and J by 1 base, leaving 14 bases between them. The CDR3 DNA reads TGTGCCAGCAGGGACAAGCGGGCGCGCACAGATACGCAGTATTTT. It encodes CASRDKRARTDTQYF.

The chain uses TRBV2 and TRBJ1-2, with no clear D. Looked up from germline, CDR1 is SNHLY and CDR2 is FYNNEI. The CDR3 has 13 amino acids. Trimming cost V 11 bases and J 7 bases, with 20 bases left between them. CDR3 bases: TGTGCCTCCTCCCAAACGGGCCAGGCTGGCTACACCTTC. It translates to CASSQTGQAGYTF.

The sample holds a few counts of this clone. CDR3 nucleotides: TGTGCCAGCTCACCACCGGACAGGCCCAACAATGAGCAGTTCTTC. It is translated as CASSPPDRPNNEQFF. The J gene is TRBJ2-1, the V gene TRBV18, with 7 bases lining up with TRBD1. Per the germline V gene, CDR1 is KGHSH and CDR2 is LQKENI. Losses at the gene ends were 0 bases for V and 5 bases for J; bases not matched to a gene: 4. The CDR3 totals 15 residues.

V gene TRBV18 combines with J gene TRBJ2-3; 8 bases are a match to TRBD2. CDR1 and CDR2 from the germline V gene are KGHSH and LQKENI. This CDR3 is built from 15 residues. Trimming cost V 8 bases and J 1 base; bases outside gene matches: 8. CDR3 residues: CASAQNSGGTDTQYF. The CDR3 nucleotides read TGTGCCAGCGCACAGAATAGCGGGGGCACAGATACGCAGTATTTT.

The CDR3 loop is CAWGLGTDTQYF. Written as DNA, the CDR3 is TGTGCCTGGGGACTGGGTACGGATACGCAGTATTTT. The chain joins TRBV30 to TRBJ2-3; D may be TRBD2 (5 bases). V shed 5 bases and J shed 6 bases, with 12 bases lying between them. There are 12 residues in the CDR3. In germline, CDR1 is GTSNPN, CDR2 SVGIG (reference sequence).

The J gene is TRBJ2-6, the V gene TRBV5-1; 7 bases line up with TRBD2. The CDR3 length is 16 residues. The junction had 3 bases not matched to a gene; V was cut back by 0 bases and J by 3 bases. CDR1 SGHRS and CDR2 YFSETQ come from the germline V gene. As DNA, the CDR3 is TGCGCCAGCAGCTTGGGCGGGGGAGGTGGGGCCAACGTCCTGACTTTC. This encodes CASSLGGGGGANVLTF.

The table lists this clone with a count of one. The chain has TRBV20-1 and TRBJ2-5; unclear D gene. CDR3 length: 12 residues. Per germline, CDR1 DFQATT and CDR2 SNEGSKA (reference sequence). Trimming removed 3 bases at V and 1 base at J, with 6 bases between. The CDR3 coding sequence is TGCAGTGCTAGTAACCGCCAAGAGACCCAGTACTTC. Translated: CSASNRQETQYF.

This clone was detected a few times. The CDR3 DNA reads TGCGCCAGCAGCTTGGGGGGGACCTTGGGACGCTCCTACGAGCAGTACGTC. Its translation: CASSLGGTLGRSYEQYV. This rearrangement joins TRBV5-1 to TRBJ2-7; D may correspond to TRBD1 or TRBD2 (5 bases each). The V end was cut by 0 bases, the J end by 0 bases, with 16 bases between. Germline-derived CDR1 and CDR2 are SGHRS and YFSETQ. The CDR3 has 17 residues.

The chain joins TRBV11-2 to TRBJ2-6, with D tentatively TRBD1 (6 bases). CDR3 size: 15 residues. V was pared by 5 bases and J by 4 bases, with 12 bases between. Germline assignment: CDR1 SGHAT and CDR2 FQNNGV. As DNA, the CDR3 is TGTGCCAGCAGCCCATGGACAGTCGGGGCCAACGTCCTGACTTTC. This gives the protein CASSPWTVGANVLTF. The variable domain in full, completed from reference TRBV11-2 and TRBJ2-6, reads EAGVAQSPRYKIIEKRQSVAFWCNPISGHATLYWYQQILGQGPKLLIQFQNNGVVDDSQLPKDRFSAERLKGVDSTLKIQPAKLEDSAVYLCASSPWTVGANVLTFGAGSRLTVL.

About this clone itself: Other DNA sequences in the sample encode the same CDR3. This sequence joins TRBV4-1 and TRBJ1-2; D is unresolved. Per germline, CDR1 MGHRA and CDR2 YSYEKL. The CDR3 covers 12 residues. V was trimmed by 1 base and J by 0 bases, leaving 0 bases between them. The CDR3 coding sequence is TGCGCCAGCAGCCAAGCTAACTATGGCTACACCTTC. It yields the protein CASSQANYGYTF.